This record looks at one TCR beta chain sequence and its context. Antigen: not known. Germline assignment: CDR1 MNHNS and CDR2 SASEGT. The ends lost 0 bases at V and 6 bases at J; junction bases unmatched: 5. This CDR3 has 15 amino acids. Time point in this sample: cycle 4 day 1 (C4D1), after less than 7 weeks of nivolumab. All trial patients relapsed after autologous stem cell transplantation. This entry is derived from a study of PD-1 blockade in classical Hodgkin lymphoma. Whole-study results and caveats: CD8+ TCR diversity did not rise significantly by C4D1, unlike CD4+.

Clones were read by immunoSEQ multiplex PCR, and TCRdb kept only the in-frame ones, dropping some. The repertoire consists of 25,000 to 35,000 clones, with roughly 80% occurring once and the leading ten covering approximately 18%. The rearrangement links TRBV6-1 to TRBJ1-5; TRBD1 agrees at 7 bases. Source: peripheral blood mononuclear cells (PBMCs), taken before the fourth cycle of nivolumab. The source of this sequence is a human donor with classical Hodgkin lymphoma. The CDR3, as DNA: TGTGCCAGCAGTGAAGCGAAAGGGGGCGGTCAGCCCCAGCATTTT. Translation gives CASSEAKGGGQPQHF.